This TCR beta chain was obtained from a study of blood T cell repertoires in COVID-19. The V end lost 2 bases, the J end lost 5 bases, and 13 bases lay between the germline ends. The germline V gene encodes CDR1 SGHTA and CDR2 FQGNSA. There are 15 residues in the CDR3. This table comes from immunoSEQ multiplex PCR, and its TCRdb copy is limited to in-frame clones, with some not included. The data contain about 470,000 clones, around 90% of them seen just once; the ten biggest clones take up 0.7%. Sequencing was carried out using PBMCs or T cells enriched from blood (not recorded which). The rearrangement uses TRBV7-2 and TRBJ1-5; D might be TRBD1 (6 bases). The receptor's source is a woman aged 18-29 years who had recovered from COVID-19. CDR3 sequence: CASSLSTGSDQPQHF. Here the CDR3 DNA reads TGTGCCAGCAGCTTATCCACAGGGTCAGATCAGCCCCAGCATTTT.